Sequencing of this TCR beta chain was carried out in a study of radiotherapy plus CTLA-4 blockade in lung cancer. CDR1 and CDR2 (germline): SGHVS, FQNEAQ. V shed 5 bases and J shed 0 bases, with 11 bases lying between them. The CDR3 contains 15 residues. The assay was immunoSEQ multiplex PCR, and TCRdb's table has in-frame clones only and misses some. The sample lists about 86,000 clones, roughly 87% occurring once. Sequences were derived from peripheral blood, sampled from a patient treated with radiotherapy plus ipilimumab. This receptor was identified in a human donor with non-small cell lung cancer who had stable disease on radiotherapy plus ipilimumab. The gene calls are TRBV7-8 and TRBJ2-1; D uncertain. The CDR3 loop is CASSPHLTSYNEQFF. CDR3 sequence (DNA): TGTGCCAGCAGCCCACACCTAACCTCCTACAATGAGCAGTTCTTC.